Reported below is one T cell receptor (beta chain). Its target antigen remains unknown. Base qualities are not at hand, and no much larger clone is one base apart. The CDR3 regions of human TCRbeta chains were analyzed by immunosequencing. Per the original workflow: Repertoire TCRs were checked for matches against a reference library of SARS-CoV-2-specific TCRs that had been generated using the MIRA antigen-specificity platform. Breadth was defined as the fraction of unique TCRs that were SARS-CoV-2-associated. Depth was defined as the fraction of total T cells that were SARS-CoV-2-associated. Using the MIRA data, each spike-specific TCR was assigned both to the spike region to which the TCR was reactive and to a CD4 or CD8 class. Log10-transformed breadth and depth values were compared by one-way ANOVA with Sidak's multiple comparisons tests. TCRdb limited this immuneACCESS table to in-frame rearrangements with V and J called. A share of clones is missing; checked studies link under half to unresolved V genes, and the rest is unexplained. V, J and clone size derive from that table, while D and trimming were established from the DNA sequence. The sample includes some 140,000 clones, with about 91% observed a single time. The biggest ten clones account for about 1.9% of the sample.

The time point label corresponds to: about 28 days (+/-7) after the second vaccine dose. AZD1222 recipients given second doses at about 4 weeks or at about 12 weeks were pooled, since spike-specific TCR depth and breadth were not found to differ between the two schedules. Vaccinee samples were obtained from the UK trials COV001 and COV002, which included a single-blind randomized controlled phase 2/3 trial of AZD1222 (ChAdOx1 nCoV-19) in healthy adults. For TCRbeta chain sequencing, PBMC samples from trial participants were taken at day 0 and at day 28 after the second dose. This entry belongs to a study of T cell responses to AZD1222 COVID-19 vaccine (dated by TCRdb to the early 2020s). With regard to the full study: A total of more than 230 trial participants underwent TCR sequencing, of whom some 200 had received two doses of AZD1222 and 26 had received two doses of the MenACWY control vaccine. Trial participants were enrolled into age subgroups of 18-55, 56-69 and 70-plus years, which contained about 150, 28 and 57 TCR-sequenced participants, respectively. Paper-wide results and their limitations: Because no day 14 peak-response samples were available, repertoires were characterized only after the peak T cell response. The whole spike protein was spanned by vaccine-associated CD4 TCRs, and dominant responses were seen in regions 160-218 and 743-854. Participants were mostly white British, with more females than males. The authors suggested clonal diversity may have been underestimated. Conclusions about previously exposed vaccinees are limited because only six or seven AZD1222 recipients were SARS-CoV-2 seropositive at baseline. In the small 56-69-year group, the increase in depth fell short of significance, most likely because of low power. A significant rise in spike-specific TCR breadth and depth was observed after two AZD1222 doses relative to day 0 and relative to MenACWY recipients. Nearly half of unique spike-specific TCRs reportedly recognized epitopes outside regions mutated in the B.1.351 and B.1.1.7 variants.

In the germline V gene, CDR1 corresponds to SGHTA and CDR2 to FQGTGA. The CDR3 runs 14 residues from the cysteine to the phenylalanine. The only DNA kept is the CDR3, 42 bases in frame from the first base. The germline V end is reduced by 5 bases and the J end by 4 bases; junction bases left unmatched: 6. The chain joins TRBV7-3 to TRBJ1-2, with 8 bases in between that match TRBD1. The specimen comprised peripheral blood, sampled 28 days after the second AZD1222 dose. The TCR was taken from an adult who received the AZD1222 COVID-19 vaccine. CDR3 sequence: CASSAGGPAYGYTF. In nucleotides, the sequence is TGTGCCAGCAGCGCAGGGGGCCCTGCCTATGGCTACACCTTC.